One T cell receptor beta chain is described in this entry. Its antigen is undetermined. This sample is drawn from a study of T-cell memory formation after mild COVID-19. Study-wide background: TCR clusters were mostly confined to one donor each.

Unmatched junction bases numbered 6, after V lost 4 bases and J lost 0 bases. Germline V CDR1 and CDR2: SGHRS, YFSETQ. The CDR3 consists of 16 residues. Study-wide results and limits: Day 37-peaking second-wave clones had unconfirmed SARS-CoV-2 specificity. Among contracting clones, CD4+ were mainly CM/EM and CD8+ enriched in EMRA.

In TCRdb, the 5' RACE reads were re-called with MiXCR into one record per CDR3 protein. Of about 110,000 distinct CDR3 sequences listed, about a fifth were seen once; the top ten hold about 42%. The receptor was derived from a man younger than 30 who had mild COVID-19 (a few samples of this study predate the infection). Cell type and time point are not known. The sample was PBMCs or a T cell subset sorted from them (not recorded which). The chain links TRBV5-1 to TRBJ2-7; TRBD1 aligns across 11 bases. The CDR3, as DNA: TGCGCCAGCAGCACAGGGACAGGGGGAAGCTCCTACGAGCAGTACTTC. Its translation: CASSTGTGGSSYEQYF.